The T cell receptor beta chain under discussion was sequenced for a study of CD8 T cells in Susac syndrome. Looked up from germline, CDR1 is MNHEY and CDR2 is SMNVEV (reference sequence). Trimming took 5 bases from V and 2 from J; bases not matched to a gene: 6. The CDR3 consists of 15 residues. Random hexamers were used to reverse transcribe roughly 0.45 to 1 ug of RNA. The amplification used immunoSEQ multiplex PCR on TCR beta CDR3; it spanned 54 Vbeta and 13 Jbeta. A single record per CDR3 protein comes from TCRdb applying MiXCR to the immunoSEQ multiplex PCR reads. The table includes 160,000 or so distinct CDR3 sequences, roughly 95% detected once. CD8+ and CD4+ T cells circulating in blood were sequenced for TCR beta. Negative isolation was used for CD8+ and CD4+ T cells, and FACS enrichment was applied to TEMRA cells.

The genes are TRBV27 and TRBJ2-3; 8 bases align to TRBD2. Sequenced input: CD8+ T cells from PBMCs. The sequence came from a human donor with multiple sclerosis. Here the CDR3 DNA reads TGTGCCAGCAGTCCCCTAGCGGGCCTCACAGATACGCAGTATTTT. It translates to CASSPLAGLTDTQYF.